Here is one TCR beta chain with its context. What it binds is not known. This record comes from a study of response to subunit inactivated influenza vaccine. One entry per CDR3 protein, called by TCRdb with MiXCR from the RT-PCR reads. The sample includes around 650,000 distinct CDR3 sequences, around 14% of them seen just once. Study-wide points: With each seasonal influenza vaccination, the authors suggested, few new T cells are recruited.

CDR3 length equals 16 residues. V lost 5 bases, J lost 6 bases, and 19 bases lay in between. Germline CDR1 MNHEY, CDR2 SMNVEV (reference sequence). The sequencing used PBMCs from blood, collected 12 days after vaccination. This chain links TRBV27 with TRBJ2-2; D gene ambiguous. The TCR comes from a man in his forties or fifties who received an inactivated influenza vaccine. CDR3 nucleotide sequence: TGTGCCAGCAGTCCTTTGGTCGGTTCGGTTTCCGGGGAGCTGTTTTTT. This translates into CASSPLVGSVSGELFF.